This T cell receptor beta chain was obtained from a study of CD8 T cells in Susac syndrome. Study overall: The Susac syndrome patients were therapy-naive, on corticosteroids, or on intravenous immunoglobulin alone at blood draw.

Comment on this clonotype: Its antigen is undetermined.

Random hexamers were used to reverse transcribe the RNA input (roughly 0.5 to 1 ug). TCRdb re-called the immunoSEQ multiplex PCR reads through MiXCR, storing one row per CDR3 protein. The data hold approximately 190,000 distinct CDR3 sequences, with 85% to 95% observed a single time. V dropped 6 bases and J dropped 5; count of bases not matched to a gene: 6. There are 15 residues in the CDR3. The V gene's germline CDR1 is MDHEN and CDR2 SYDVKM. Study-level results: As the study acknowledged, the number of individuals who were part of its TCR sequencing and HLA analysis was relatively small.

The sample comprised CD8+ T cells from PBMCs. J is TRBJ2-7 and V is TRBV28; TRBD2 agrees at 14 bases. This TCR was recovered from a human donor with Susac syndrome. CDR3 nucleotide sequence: TGTGCCAGCAGCTGGGGGACTAGCGGGAGAGACGAGCAGTACTTC. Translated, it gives CASSWGTSGRDEQYF.